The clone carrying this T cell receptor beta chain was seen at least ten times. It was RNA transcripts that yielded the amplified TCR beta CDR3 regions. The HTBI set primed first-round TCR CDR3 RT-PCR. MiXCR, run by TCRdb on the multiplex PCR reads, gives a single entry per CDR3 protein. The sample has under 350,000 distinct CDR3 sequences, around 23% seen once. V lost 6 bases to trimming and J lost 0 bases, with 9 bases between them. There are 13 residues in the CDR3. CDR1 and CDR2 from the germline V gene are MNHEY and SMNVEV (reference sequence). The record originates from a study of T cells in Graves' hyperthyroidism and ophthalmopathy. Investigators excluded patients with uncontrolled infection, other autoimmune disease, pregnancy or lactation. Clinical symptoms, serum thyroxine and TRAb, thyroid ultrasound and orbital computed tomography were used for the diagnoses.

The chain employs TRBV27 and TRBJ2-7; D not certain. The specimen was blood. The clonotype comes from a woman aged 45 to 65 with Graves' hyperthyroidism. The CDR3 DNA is TGTGCCAGCAGGGGGTGGGGCTCCTACGAGCAGTACTTC. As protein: CASRGWGSYEQYF.